The rows below give T cell receptor beta chains drawn from one sample of a study of regulatory and conventional T cells in RAG deficiency. Libraries were prepared by immunoSEQ multiplex PCR; TCRdb keeps only in-frame clonotypes and omits some of them. The sample includes roughly 32,000 clones, about nine tenths of them seen just once. This same sample was also part of a study on regulatory T cells.

What was sequenced was CD8+ T cells sorted from blood. These receptors were obtained from a human donor in good health. Each CDR3 is given with its conserved first and last residue. The order of the fields is CDR3 protein, CDR3 DNA, clone size, V gene, D gene, J gene. The D gene is left open where the match is weak. Size tells how often a clone was seen (once, few, many) or the class of an expanded clone, and some rows leave it out.

CASSIRLPNYGYTF TGTGCCAGTAGTATACGGCTACCTAACTATGGCTACACCTTC few TRBV19 . TRBJ1-2
CASSSPSGLGNTEAFF TGTGCCAGCAGTTCACCGTCCGGGTTGGGTAACACTGAAGCTTTCTTT . TRBV28 . TRBJ1-1
CASSFPGVSSYEQYF TGTGCCAGCAGTTTCCCGGGCGTGAGCTCCTACGAGCAGTACTTC . TRBV2 . TRBJ2-7
CASGDAYNSPLHF TGTGCCAGTGGGGATGCTTATAATTCACCCCTCCACTTT . TRBV25-1 . TRBJ1-6
CASSDSVEGFTEAFF TGTGCCAGCAGTGATTCGGTTGAGGGTTTCACTGAAGCTTTCTTT . TRBV2 . TRBJ1-1
CAWSVLAGVTDTQYF TGTGCCTGGAGTGTACTAGCGGGCGTCACAGATACGCAGTATTTT . TRBV30 TRBD2 TRBJ2-3
CASSRDRATGELFF TGCGCCAGCAGCCGGGACAGGGCCACCGGGGAGCTGTTTTTT . TRBV10-1 TRBD1 TRBJ2-2
CATQRTGGIHEQYF TGTGCCACCCAAAGGACAGGAGGGATCCACGAGCAGTACTTC few TRBV19 . TRBJ2-7
CASSIKTNTDTQYF TGCGCCAGCAGCATTAAGACGAACACAGATACGCAGTATTTT . TRBV5-1 . TRBJ2-3
CASSFPRTSGTDTQYF TGTGCCAGCAGCTTCCCCCGGACTAGCGGCACAGATACGCAGTATTTT . TRBV11-2 TRBD2 TRBJ2-3
CASSLVASGHYNEQFF TGTGCCAGCAGCTTGGTGGCTAGCGGGCACTACAATGAGCAGTTCTTC . TRBV5-6 TRBD2 TRBJ2-1
CASSLRNQPQHF TGTGCCAGCAGCTTGAGAAATCAGCCCCAGCATTTT . TRBV5-6 . TRBJ1-5
CASSLVTSNNEQFF TGTGCCAGCAGCTTAGTGACTAGCAACAATGAGCAGTTCTTC . TRBV7-6 TRBD2 TRBJ2-1
CASSQDYTGELFF TGTGCCAGCAGCCAGGATTACACCGGGGAGCTGTTTTTT . TRBV16 . TRBJ2-2
CASSPRQGASGNTIYF TGTGCCAGCTCACCACGACAGGGGGCGTCTGGAAACACCATATATTTT few TRBV18 TRBD1 TRBJ1-3
CASSPRDSNQPQHF TGTGCCAGCAGTCCCCGGGACAGCAATCAGCCCCAGCATTTT . TRBV6-1 . TRBJ1-5
CASSSPGTGRAFF TGTGCCAGCAGCTCTCCCGGGACCGGGAGAGCTTTCTTT . TRBV11-2 . TRBJ1-1
CASRGADGNGYTF TGTGCCAGCCGGGGGGCCGACGGAAATGGCTACACCTTC . TRBV27 . TRBJ1-2
CASGGSTYEQYF TGTGCCAGCGGTGGGAGTACCTACGAGCAGTACTTC . TRBV28 . TRBJ2-7
CATTPGGLGTEAFF TGCGCCACCACCCCGGGGGGGCTGGGGACTGAAGCTTTCTTT . TRBV5-1 . TRBJ1-1
CAWSVQGQGGNQPQHF TGTGCCTGGAGTGTCCAGGGCCAGGGGGGCAATCAGCCCCAGCATTTT . TRBV30 TRBD1 TRBJ1-5
CASSIDSGGFLNNEQFF TGTGCCAGTAGTATTGATAGCGGGGGTTTTTTAAACAATGAGCAGTTCTTC . TRBV19 TRBD2 TRBJ2-1
CASRPGTGGKDTQYF TGTGCCAGCAGACCCGGGACAGGGGGCAAGGATACGCAGTATTTT . TRBV6-1 TRBD1 TRBJ2-3